The 26 T cell receptor beta chains in this list originate from one sample, sequenced in a study of neurological immune-mediated disorders. TCRdb used MiXCR to reprocess the 5' RACE reads, holding one entry per CDR3 protein. Of roughly 20,000 distinct CDR3 sequences in the sample, around 15% are singletons; the top ten hold approximately 7.6%. The sample comprised CD8+ T cells from blood. The source of these receptors is a woman aged 18-29 years with multiple sclerosis.

This clonotype was found many times. CDR3 in DNA: TGTGCCAGCAGCGCTAGCGGGAGAACAGATACGCAGTATTTT. Translation gives CASSASGRTDTQYF. The rearrangement uses TRBV9 and TRBJ2-3, with 10 bases aligning to TRBD2. The CDR3 is 14 residues long. CDR1 SGDLS and CDR2 YYNGEE come from the germline V gene. V lost 3 bases to trimming and J lost 3 bases; unmatched junction nucleotides: 1.

In this sample, this clonotype turned up many times. The gene calls are TRBV18 and TRBJ2-5, with D maybe TRBD2 (6 bases). Germline lookup yields CDR1 KGHSH and CDR2 LQKENI. V gave up 4 bases and J gave up 1 base, with 10 bases separating them. The CDR3 is made up of 14 amino acids. The CDR3 bases are TGTGCCAGCTCACTTAGCGGATTCCAAGAGACCCAGTACTTC. Its protein is CASSLSGFQETQYF.

The chain has TRBV12-3 or TRBV12-4 and TRBJ2-7; 8 bases are shared with TRBD1. This CDR3 region has 13 residues. V trimming: 6 bases; J trimming: 5 bases; junction bases outside the gene matches: 6. CDR3 residues: CASRTGVLNEQYF. The CDR3 nucleotides read TGTGCCAGCAGGACAGGGGTTCTGAACGAGCAGTACTTC.

This clonotype was seen many times. The J gene is TRBJ2-1, the V gene TRBV18, with 7 bases lining up with TRBD2. The trim removed 7 bases at V and 7 bases at J, leaving 13 bases unmatched. Germline V gene lookup returns CDR1 KGHSH and CDR2 LQKENI. CDR3 length: 15 residues. The CDR3 spells CASYLETGGINEQFF. The CDR3 DNA is TGTGCCAGCTACCTAGAGACGGGAGGTATTAATGAGCAGTTCTTC.

J is TRBJ1-1 and V is TRBV20-1; TRBD1 matches 7 bases. Per germline, CDR1 DFQATT and CDR2 SNEGSKA (reference sequence). Trimming took 5 bases from V and 2 from J; bases not matched to a gene: 2. The CDR3 has 12 residues. CDR3 sequence: CSADRVNTEAFF. CDR3 sequence (DNA): TGCAGTGCTGACAGGGTAAACACTGAAGCTTTCTTT.

This clonotype showed up just once. The gene calls are TRBV14 and TRBJ2-2; no firm D call. Germline values: CDR1 SGHDN, CDR2 FVKESK. This CDR3 region has 12 residues. V was cut by 3 bases and J by 7 bases, with 6 bases left in between. Here the CDR3 DNA reads TGTGCCAGCAGCCAGCCCGTCGGGGAGCTGTTTTTT. Translated, it gives CASSQPVGELFF.

Ten or more counts support this clonotype. The chain is built from TRBV29-1 and TRBJ1-5, with D possibly TRBD1 on 5 matching bases. V was clipped by 6 bases and J by 1 base, with 13 bases between them. The length of the CDR3 is 14 residues. Germline loops: CDR1 SQVTM, CDR2 ANQGSEA. CDR3: CSVIFQGSNQPQHF. The CDR3 region has the DNA TGCAGCGTGATATTTCAGGGAAGCAATCAGCCCCAGCATTTT.

The V call is TRBV5-5, the J call TRBJ2-2; 9 nucleotides line up with TRBD1. Germline CDR1 is SGHKS and CDR2 is YYEKEE (reference sequence). The V and J ends lost 5 bases and 2 bases, in that order; junction bases with no gene match: 4. The CDR3 is 15 amino acids. CDR3 amino acids: CASSWTGENTGELFF. DNA of the CDR3: TGTGCCAGCAGTTGGACAGGGGAAAACACCGGGGAGCTGTTTTTT.

This clonotype was observed many times. The chain combines TRBV9 with TRBJ1-1; TRBD1 is a possible D gene (5 bases). With 3 bases removed from V and 3 bases from J, the gap between germline ends came to 12 bases. This CDR3 spans 14 amino acids. The germline CDR1 and CDR2 sequences are SGDLS and YYNGEE. Here the CDR3 DNA reads TGTGCCAGCAGCGCATCAGGGCGAGACACTGAAGCTTTCTTT. It translates to CASSASGRDTEAFF.

This clonotype came up many times. V usage is TRBV20-1 and J usage is TRBJ2-7, with a tentative D call TRBD1 (6 bases). Germline CDR1 DFQATT, CDR2 SNEGSKA (reference sequence). This CDR3 is built from 14 residues. V dropped 1 base and J dropped 0 bases, with 10 bases sitting between them. The CDR3, as DNA: TGCAGTGCTAGAGGACAGGCCAGCTCCTACGAGCAGTACGTC. Translated, it gives CSARGQASSYEQYV.

The rearrangement joins TRBV27 to TRBJ1-4, with TRBD1 as a possible D gene (6 bases). The CDR3 runs to 16 residues. CDR1 is MNHEY and CDR2 is SMNVEV in the germline V gene (reference sequence). The V gene lost 5 bases and the J gene lost 3 bases, with 16 bases spanning the gap. CDR3 in DNA: TGTGCCAGCAGTCTGACAGGACCTACGGCTAATGAAAAACTGTTTTTT. Amino acid sequence: CASSLTGPTANEKLFF.

In this sample, this clonotype is medium-sized. The chain combines TRBV9 with TRBJ1-6; weak D call: TRBD1 (5 bases). The V gene lost 1 base and the J gene lost 7 bases, with 12 bases spanning the gap. The CDR3 contains 15 residues. CDR1 and CDR2 (germline): SGDLS, YYNGEE. CDR3 sequence: CASSVTGRVNSPLHF. Written as DNA, the CDR3 is TGTGCCAGCAGCGTAACCGGCAGGGTGAATTCACCCCTCCACTTT. Supplemented by reference TRBV9 and TRBJ1-6, the full variable domain reads DSGVTQTPKHLITATGQRVTLRCSPRSGDLSVYWYQQSLDQGLQFLIQYYNGEERAKGNILERFSAQQFPDLHSELNLSSLELGDSALYFCASSVTGRVNSPLHFGNGTRLTVT.

The chain links TRBV29-1 to TRBJ2-2, with TRBD1 identical over 8 bases. The CDR3 runs to 13 residues. Germline V gene lookup returns CDR1 SQVTM and CDR2 ANQGSEA. The V gene end was trimmed by 7 bases and the J gene end by 5 bases; junction bases not matched to a gene: 6. The CDR3 DNA reads TGCAGCGGGGGACAGGCGAGTACCGGGGAGCTGTTTTTT. It is translated as CSGGQASTGELFF.

This clonotype appeared many times. This chain connects TRBV18 to TRBJ2-7; perhaps TRBD1 as D (5 bases). CDR1 and CDR2 from the germline V gene are KGHSH and LQKENI. This CDR3 contains 14 residues. V was cut by 4 bases and J by 4 bases, with 14 bases left in between. In DNA, the CDR3 is TGTGCCAGCTCACAGGCAGACAGACCGTACGAGCAGTACGTC. Translating gives CASSQADRPYEQYV.

This chain joins TRBV5-3 and TRBJ1-2; D call uncertain. TRBV5-3 is known as an ORF, though its function is uncertain. The CDR3 is made up of 14 amino acids. Trimming removed 4 bases from V and 3 bases from J, with 13 bases in between. The CDR3 is CARSGRNGHYGYTF. The CDR3 nucleotides are TGTGCCAGAAGCGGGAGGAACGGACACTATGGCTACACCTTC.

There are many counts of this clonotype. This sequence joins TRBV3-1 and TRBJ2-3; 11 bases are a match to TRBD1. V was clipped by 1 base and J by 2 bases; unmatched bases: 14. CDR1 and CDR2 from the germline V gene are LGHDT and YNNKEL (reference sequence). This CDR3 contains 20 residues. The CDR3, as DNA: TGTGCCAGCAGCCAAGGGGGGGACAGGGGGGCCGGCGGGACCACAGATACGCAGTATTTT. Translating it yields CASSQGGDRGAGGTTDTQYF.

This clonotype showed up many times. The genes are TRBV12-3 or TRBV12-4 and TRBJ1-2; D remains unclear. The CDR3 loop spans 13 amino acids. The V end was cut by 7 bases, the J end by 6 bases, with 15 bases between. The CDR3 DNA is TGTGCCAGCAATTTCGATTCGACACATGGCTACACCTTC. Translation: CASNFDSTHGYTF.

This clonotype was seen repeatedly, ten times or more. The chain links TRBV7-8 to TRBJ1-3, with D possibly TRBD1 on 6 matching bases. The germline gives CDR1 SGHVS, CDR2 FQNEAQ. V lost 5 bases to trimming and J lost 4 bases, with 15 bases between them. The CDR3 length is 15 residues. CDR3 DNA sequence: TGTGCCAGCAGCGCACTTGGGGGCGGCGGAAACACCATATATTTT. Translation: CASSALGGGGNTIYF.

At least ten counts were recorded for this clonotype. The CDR3 nucleotides are TGTGCCAGCAGCTTAAGAGGCAATGAGCAGTTCTTC. Amino acids: CASSLRGNEQFF. The chain joins TRBV13 to TRBJ2-1; D not certain. Germline V gene data show CDR1 as PRHDT and CDR2 as FYEKMQ (reference sequence). The CDR3 contains 12 residues. V lost 2 bases to trimming and J lost 6 bases, with 5 bases between them. The full variable domain, completed using reference TRBV13 and TRBJ2-1, is AAGVIQSPRHLIKEKRETATLKCYPIPRHDTVYWYQQGPGQDPQFLISFYEKMQSDKGSIPDRFSAQQFSDYHSELNMSSLELGDSALYFCASSLRGNEQFFGPGTRLTVL.

This clonotype was counted at least ten times. This chain joins TRBV9 and TRBJ1-2; D possibly corresponds to TRBD1 (5 bases). Germline V gene data show CDR1 as SGDLS and CDR2 as YYNGEE. Between the trimmed V and J ends, which lost 5 bases and 8 bases, there was a span of 28 bases. The CDR3 is made up of 17 amino acids. CDR3 amino acids: CASSAGAARGSSRGYTF. Written as DNA, the CDR3 is TGTGCCAGCAGTGCCGGGGCAGCCCGCGGTAGTTCGAGGGGCTACACCTTC. Full variable domain (outside the CDR3, taken from reference TRBV9 and TRBJ1-2): DSGVTQTPKHLITATGQRVTLRCSPRSGDLSVYWYQQSLDQGLQFLIQYYNGEERAKGNILERFSAQQFPDLHSELNLSSLELGDSALYFCASSAGAARGSSRGYTFGSGTRLTVV.

This clonotype was picked up many times. This chain uses TRBV9 with TRBJ1-1; D perhaps matches TRBD1 (5 bases). This CDR3 spans 15 amino acids. Germline V lookup: CDR1 SGDLS, CDR2 YYNGEE. With 2 bases removed from V and 2 bases from J, the gap between germline ends came to 13 bases. The CDR3 DNA reads TGTGCCAGCAGCGTTCACGGACAAGGAAACACTGAAGCTTTCTTT. Translation: CASSVHGQGNTEAFF. Complete variable domain (other parts from reference TRBV9 and TRBJ1-1): DSGVTQTPKHLITATGQRVTLRCSPRSGDLSVYWYQQSLDQGLQFLIQYYNGEERAKGNILERFSAQQFPDLHSELNLSSLELGDSALYFCASSVHGQGNTEAFFGQGTRLTVV.

By proportion, this clonotype is medium-sized. The chain joins TRBV27 to TRBJ2-1; perhaps TRBD1 as D (6 bases). The germline V gene has CDR1 MNHEY and CDR2 SMNVEV (reference sequence). Between the trimmed V and J ends, which lost 8 bases and 2 bases, there was a span of 16 bases. The CDR3 length is 15 residues. CDR3 protein: CASCHPGEPYNEQFF. The CDR3 region has the DNA TGTGCCAGCTGCCATCCAGGGGAACCCTACAATGAGCAGTTCTTC.

This clonotype was detected ten times or more. The chain is built from TRBV29-1 and TRBJ2-3; 7 bases map to TRBD2. This CDR3 has 22 residues. Germline CDR1 is SQVTM and CDR2 is ANQGSEA. The V gene end was trimmed by 3 bases and the J gene end by 5 bases; junction bases not matched to a gene: 32. CDR3 region: CSVEGRRKGELASIIREDTQYF. CDR3 coding DNA: TGCAGCGTTGAGGGTCGTCGAAAGGGAGAACTAGCGAGTATTATCCGGGAAGATACGCAGTATTTT.

V usage is TRBV5-1 and J usage is TRBJ1-4, with D perhaps matching TRBD1 (6 bases). CDR3 length equals 18 residues. V was clipped by 4 bases and J by 4 bases, with 23 bases between them. Germline CDR1 reads SGHRS; CDR2 reads YFSETQ. The CDR3 sequence: CASSLRVSGAQGNEKLFF. CDR3 nucleotides: TGCGCCAGCAGCCTACGCGTGTCGGGGGCGCAGGGTAATGAAAAACTGTTTTTT.

The rearrangement links TRBV3-1 to TRBJ2-7, with a possible D match to TRBD2 (6 bases). CDR1 and CDR2 (germline): LGHDT, YNNKEL (reference sequence). The CDR3 is made up of 15 amino acids. V lost 1 base, J lost 4 bases, and 14 bases lay in between. For the CDR3, the DNA is TGTGCCAGCAGCCAAGGATGGGGGGAAGCGTACGAGCAGTACTTC. Protein sequence: CASSQGWGEAYEQYF.

This clonotype was recorded many times. The gene calls are TRBV5-1 and TRBJ2-3; no firm D call. CDR3 size: 14 residues. Germline assignment: CDR1 SGHRS and CDR2 YFSETQ. With 0 bases removed from V and 0 bases from J, the gap between germline ends came to 5 bases. The CDR3 reads CASSLAGSTDTQYF. As DNA, the CDR3 is TGCGCCAGCAGCTTGGCCGGGAGCACAGATACGCAGTATTTT.